This T cell receptor (beta chain) was observed in a study of T cell repertoires in cytomegalovirus infection. In its sample, this clonotype was seen many times. Its antigen remains unknown. TCRdb passed the reads through MiXCR, listing each CDR3 protein once. The sample shows under 200,000 distinct CDR3 sequences, 9.5% of them seen only once. General study points: HLA-C-restricted CMV-specific TCR beta clonotypes prevailed in the ex vivo response.

V lost 5 bases and J lost 3; bases outside the gene matches: 5. Germline V gene lookup returns CDR1 SGHTA and CDR2 FQGNSA. The CDR3 loop spans 14 amino acids. This sequence was found in a human donor in good health (CMV status not recorded). Some clones in this sample may be carry-over from other donors' samples. The sequenced sample was PBMCs. The chain recombines TRBV7-2 with TRBJ2-5; the match to TRBD1 covers 8 bases. As DNA, the CDR3 is TGTGCCAGCAGCCACCGGACAGGGAAAGAGACCCAGTACTTC. Protein: CASSHRTGKETQYF. The full variable domain, with the rest looked up from reference TRBV7-2 and TRBJ2-5, is GAGVSQSPSNKVTEKGKDVELRCDPISGHTALYWYRQSLGQGLEFLIYFQGNSAPDKSGLPSDRFSAERTGGSVSTLTIQRTQQEDSAVYLCASSHRTGKETQYFGPGTRLLVL.